This TCR beta chain was obtained from a study of cytomegalovirus exposure and HLA in healthy donors. Study as a whole: Counted in an early data release were approximately 80 million unique TCRs from HLA-typed donors. Points from the study as a whole: Most CMV-associated TCR beta chains were later found to appear HLA-restricted.

A remark on this clone: Antigen unknown.

The CDR3 is 16 residues long. Germline V gene sequence: CDR1 MNHNS, CDR2 SASEGT. V lost 2 bases and J lost 0; bases outside the gene matches: 4. Both 60 Vbeta primers and 13 Jbeta primers went into the PCR. Here immunoSEQ multiplex PCR was the method, and the copy in TCRdb shows in-frame clones only, minus some. The data hold over 150,000 clones, with approximately 84% observed a single time. The chain combines TRBV6-1 with TRBJ2-3; 8 positions agree with TRBD2. This receptor was taken from a girl under 18 in good health and CMV-seropositive. Material: PBMCs. The CDR3 bases are TGTGCCAGCAGTGAACTGCGGGGGGATAGCACAGATACGCAGTATTTT. As protein: CASSELRGDSTDTQYF.